These T cell receptor beta chains were read from a single sample in a study of breast tumors, draining lymph nodes, adjacent tissues. Via MiXCR, TCRdb re-called the multiplex PCR reads, giving one row per CDR3 protein. This sample yields 66,000 or so distinct CDR3 sequences, of which approximately 45% are seen a single time; 8% to 9.5% belongs to the top ten. The sequenced sample was breast tumor tissue. These receptors all come from a female donor with breast cancer. Some clones in this sample may be carry-over from other donors' samples. CDR3s include the opening cysteine and the closing phenylalanine or tryptophan. The D gene is left open where the match is weak. Size is omitted from some rows. Given values are once, few, many or a class for expanded clones.

- TRBJ2-3 TRBV10-3 many CAITGAGGTDTQYF TGTGCCATCACGGGGGCAGGAGGGACAGATACGCAGTATTTT
TRBD2 TRBJ2-1 TRBV5-1 many CASSLERGYYNEQFF TGCGCCAGCAGCTTGGAGCGGGGGTATTACAATGAGCAGTTCTTC
- TRBJ1-4 TRBV18 many CASSPAGGAEKLFF TGTGCCAGCTCACCAGCCGGGGGTGCCGAAAAACTGTTTTTT
- TRBJ1-1 TRBV24-1 few CATREGRGTEAFF TGTGCCACCAGGGAGGGTCGGGGGACTGAAGCTTTCTTT
- TRBJ1-3 TRBV5-1 once CASSSSSGDTIYF TGCGCCAGCAGCTCTTCCTCAGGGGATACCATATATTTT
TRBD2 TRBJ2-1 TRBV29-1 - CSLYRTSSYNEQFF TGCAGCTTGTACCGGACTAGCTCCTACAATGAGCAGTTCTTC
- TRBJ2-1 TRBV27 many CASSLMGVYNEQFF TGTGCCAGCAGTTTAATGGGGGTCTACAATGAGCAGTTCTTC
- TRBJ2-1 TRBV20-1 - CRTGIEQFF TGCAGGACGGGTATTGAGCAGTTCTTC
- TRBJ2-6 TRBV19 many CASSIDSSGANVLTF TGTGCCAGTAGTATAGACAGCTCTGGGGCCAACGTCCTGACTTTC
TRBD1 TRBJ1-6 TRBV20-1 few CSAMDRGFYNSPLHF TGCAGTGCCATGGACAGGGGATTTTATAATTCACCCCTCCACTTT
- TRBJ1-5 TRBV19 many CATTDQGGNSNQPQHF TGTGCCACCACCGACCAGGGAGGGAATAGCAATCAGCCCCAGCATTTT
TRBD2 TRBJ2-6 TRBV4-1 - CASSQVVGLAGAGANVLTF TGCGCCAGCAGCCAAGTGGTGGGACTAGCGGGAGCTGGGGCCAACGTCCTGACTTTC
TRBD1 TRBJ1-5 TRBV2 - CASSSQRRTGNSNQPQHF TGTGCCAGCAGCTCGCAGAGACGGACAGGGAATAGCAATCAGCCCCAGCATTTT
TRBD2 TRBJ2-1 TRBV7-6 many CASSLGLAGGGNEQFF TGTGCCAGCAGCTTAGGCTTAGCGGGAGGGGGTAATGAGCAGTTCTTC
- TRBJ1-4 TRBV2 - CASSARDHGGPEGKLFF TGTGCCAGCAGTGCTAGAGATCATGGGGGCCCTGAGGGAAAACTGTTTTTT
TRBD1 TRBJ2-7 TRBV27 - CASSSGQRSSYEQYF TGTGCCAGCAGTTCGGGACAGAGAAGCTCCTACGAGCAGTACTTC
TRBD2 TRBJ2-6 TRBV4-1 many CASSHIGLADPSGANVLTF TGCGCCAGCAGCCACATAGGACTAGCGGACCCCTCTGGGGCCAACGTCCTGACTTTC
TRBD2 TRBJ2-1 TRBV7-2 - CASTRRRGAGELLF TGTGCCAGCACCCGACGGCGGGGGGCCGGGGAGCTGCTCTTC
- TRBJ1-6 TRBV6-4 - CASSDRKDRLFRTPLHF TGTGCCAGCAGTGACAGGAAAGACAGGTTGTTTCGGACACCCCTCCACTTT
- TRBJ1-3 TRBV7-6 many CASSPRGGGFSGNPIYF TGTGCCAGCAGCCCAAGAGGGGGGGGATTTTCTGGAAACCCCATATATTTT
TRBD2 TRBJ2-5 TRBV20-1 - CSASREHETQYF TGCAGTGCATCGCGGGAGCACGAGACCCAGTACTTC
- TRBJ2-5 TRBV13 many CASSQRGLQETQYF TGTGCCAGCAGCCAAAGGGGACTGCAAGAGACCCAGTACTTC
- TRBJ2-4 TRBV10-1 few CASSEALAKNIQYF TGCGCCAGCAGTGAAGCCCTAGCCAAAAACATTCAGTACTTC
- TRBJ1-2 TRBV9 many CASSTTPTNYGYTF TGTGCCAGCAGCACTACACCTACCAACTATGGCTACACCTTC
- TRBJ1-2 TRBV2 - CASSEGQGGNYGYTF TGTGCCAGCAGTGAGGGGCAGGGCGGTAACTATGGCTACACCTTC
- TRBJ1-2 TRBV6-5 few CASSYSWGGGKNGYTF TGTGCCAGCAGTTACTCGTGGGGGGGAGGGAAAAATGGCTACACCTTC
- TRBJ2-2 TRBV11-3 many CASSLDSKGGAPGELFF TGTGCCAGCAGCCTCGACAGTAAGGGGGGGGCACCCGGGGAGCTGTTTTTT
- TRBJ1-1 TRBV2 many CASSELFTEAFF TGTGCCAGCAGTGAACTGTTCACTGAAGCTTTCTTT
- TRBJ2-6 TRBV7-9 many CASMDSGANVLTF TGTGCCAGCATGGACTCTGGGGCCAACGTCCTGACTTTC
- TRBJ2-3 TRBV5-1 many CASRAGTATTTDTQYF TGCGCCAGCAGGGCGGGGACAGCCACCACCACAGATACGCAGTATTTT
TRBD1 TRBJ2-7 TRBV24-1 many CATSGGTGSSYEQYF TGTGCCACCAGTGGTGGGACAGGGAGCTCCTACGAGCAGTACTTC
- TRBJ2-2 TRBV5-6 many CASSLVSANTGELFF TGTGCCAGCAGCTTGGTTAGCGCGAACACCGGGGAGCTGTTTTTT
- TRBJ2-5 TRBV11-3 many CASGLERETQYF TGTGCCAGCGGCCTCGAGAGGGAGACCCAGTACTTC
- TRBJ2-7 TRBV20-1 many CSASGVGATEQYF TGCAGTGCCAGTGGTGTAGGGGCTACAGAGCAGTACTTC
- TRBJ1-2 TRBV11-2 - CASSFSPDSPYTF TGTGCCAGCAGCTTCTCCCCAGACAGCCCCTACACCTTC
TRBD1 TRBJ2-2 TRBV19 - CASHTGGVNTGELFF TGTGCCAGTCATACAGGGGGCGTGAACACCGGGGAGCTGTTTTTT
- TRBJ1-2 TRBV7-8 many CASSSTGLYNYGYTF TGTGCCAGCAGCTCCACAGGACTTTATAACTATGGCTACACCTTC
TRBD1 TRBJ1-3 TRBV4-2 many CASSHTDTGAGNTIYF TGTGCCAGCAGCCACACCGATACAGGGGCAGGAAACACCATATATTTT
TRBD1 TRBJ1-6 TRBV13 - CASSLGTGPSSPLHF TGTGCCAGCAGCTTAGGGACAGGGCCGTCGTCACCCCTCCACTTT
TRBD1 TRBJ2-3 TRBV7-9 - CASSLNRGSDTQYF TGTGCCAGCAGCTTAAACAGGGGAAGCGATACGCAGTATTTT
TRBD1 TRBJ2-2 TRBV20-1 - CSASRGQTGELFF TGCAGTGCTAGCAGGGGGCAAACCGGGGAGCTGTTTTTT
TRBD2 TRBJ2-3 TRBV19 few CASRLAGGTDTQYF TGTGCCAGTAGACTAGCGGGGGGGACAGATACGCAGTATTTT
- TRBJ2-2 TRBV20-1 - CSATGELFF TGCAGTGCGACCGGGGAGCTGTTTTTT
TRBD2 TRBJ2-3 TRBV9 - CASSALGLAGASTDTQYF TGTGCCAGCAGCGCCTTGGGACTAGCGGGAGCTAGCACAGATACGCAGTATTTT
- TRBJ2-3 TRBV7-9 many CASSLPTEATDTQYF TGTGCCAGCAGCTTACCGACAGAAGCCACAGATACGCAGTATTTT
- TRBJ2-3 TRBV24-1 - CATSPAAGPQDTQYF TGTGCCACCAGCCCTGCGGCGGGCCCCCAGGATACGCAGTATTTT
TRBD2 TRBJ2-1 TRBV11-3 many CASSLDGTSPGDEQFF TGTGCCAGCAGCTTAGACGGGACTAGCCCCGGGGATGAGCAGTTCTTC
- TRBJ2-3 TRBV11-3 many CASSRETKTTDTQYF TGTGCCAGCAGCCGAGAGACTAAAACCACAGATACGCAGTATTTT
- TRBJ2-7 TRBV5-1 many CASSLTRGEQYF TGCGCCAGCAGCTTGACCAGAGGGGAGCAGTACTTC
TRBD1 TRBJ1-6 TRBV12-3/TRBV12-4 many CASSSRTGGNSPLHF TGTGCCAGCAGTTCTCGGACAGGGGGAAATTCACCCCTCCACTTT
TRBD1 TRBJ1-5 TRBV29-1 many CSVWGQGNQPQHF TGCAGCGTTTGGGGACAGGGCAATCAGCCCCAGCATTTT
- TRBJ2-1 TRBV6-2/TRBV6-3 few CASRGFSSYNEQFF TGTGCCAGCAGGGGGTTCAGCTCCTACAATGAGCAGTTCTTC
- TRBJ2-7 TRBV14 few CASSHSFEQYF TGTGCCAGCAGCCATTCGTTCGAGCAGTACTTC
- TRBJ2-3 TRBV7-3 many CASSLNAAGTTDTQYF TGTGCCAGCAGCTTAAACGCCGCGGGGACCACAGATACGCAGTATTTT
- TRBJ1-6 TRBV20-1 - CGAGPKNSPLRF TGCGGTGCGGGACCGAAAAATTCACCCCTCCGCTTT